The present entry profiles one T cell receptor (beta chain) with its context. Its binding antigen is unknown. No quality values exist for individual bases; no much larger clone is one base distant. The immunoSEQ Assay, a bias-controlled multiplex PCR, was used to amplify TCRbeta CDR3 regions from genomic DNA. The study's processing was this. Nucleated cell counts per sample were estimated from amplification of reference gene primers within the assay. Sequence reads were collapsed and filtered to measure the absolute abundance of every unique TCRbeta CDR3 rearrangement. For each sample, productive Simpson clonality was calculated as the square root of Simpson's diversity index over productive rearrangements. The table was pulled from immuneACCESS by TCRdb, which kept in-frame rearrangements only. Such tables lose some clones; where checked, under half of the loss comes from unresolved V genes, and the rest has no known cause. V, J and clone size reflect that table, while D and trimming were determined from the DNA. A total of about 100,000 clones appear in this sample, 70% to 80% of them only once. The ten largest make up about 12% of the sample.

The germline V gene yields SGHTA for CDR1 and FQGTGA for CDR2. V is cut by 4 bases and J by 8 bases, and the space between the germline ends is 14 bases. The CDR3 has 13 amino acids, counting the end cysteine and phenylalanine. Here the CDR3 DNA is all that survives: 39 bases in frame from base 1. The data belong to a study of blood T cell repertoires in COVID-19 (dated by TCRdb to between 2020 and 2021). For the wider study: Collaborator samples came from the United States, Italy and Spain and covered acute and convalescent phases of COVID-19. Where available, HLA class I and class II types were taken from metadata supplied by the sample provider and were not determined by assay-based typing. The samples were drawn from the first 160 participants of the ongoing ImmuneRACE study and from about 1,200 subjects provided by 6 global collaborators. Deeply sampled blood TCRbeta repertoires from subjects exposed to, actively infected with, or recovered from COVID-19 were included in the dataset. The repertoires were released in a freely available public database intended as a resource for research on the immune response to SARS-CoV-2. The prospective study material was composed of cDNA or gDNA derived from T cells, B-cell-depleted T cells, or PBMCs. Nearly every sample came with metadata listing a de-identified subject ID, COVID-19 status, age in years and sex. The full study reports these points: How much clinical and demographic metadata was included differed by source and by participant, and the metadata was provided uncurated.

The collaborating institutions used their own protocols to collect whole blood in K2EDTA tubes. For TCRbeta analysis, collaborator samples were shipped as frozen whole blood, as isolated PBMCs, or as DNA extracted from either sample type. The TCR originated in a woman in her seventies with acute or convalescent COVID-19. Specimen: peripheral blood. The receptor chain draws on TRBV7-3 and TRBJ1-1; the D gene is possibly TRBD1, with 6 bases matching. The CDR3 is CASSSTGLGEAFF. The DNA sequence is given as TGTGCCAGCAGCTCCACAGGGCTTGGCGAAGCTTTCTTT.